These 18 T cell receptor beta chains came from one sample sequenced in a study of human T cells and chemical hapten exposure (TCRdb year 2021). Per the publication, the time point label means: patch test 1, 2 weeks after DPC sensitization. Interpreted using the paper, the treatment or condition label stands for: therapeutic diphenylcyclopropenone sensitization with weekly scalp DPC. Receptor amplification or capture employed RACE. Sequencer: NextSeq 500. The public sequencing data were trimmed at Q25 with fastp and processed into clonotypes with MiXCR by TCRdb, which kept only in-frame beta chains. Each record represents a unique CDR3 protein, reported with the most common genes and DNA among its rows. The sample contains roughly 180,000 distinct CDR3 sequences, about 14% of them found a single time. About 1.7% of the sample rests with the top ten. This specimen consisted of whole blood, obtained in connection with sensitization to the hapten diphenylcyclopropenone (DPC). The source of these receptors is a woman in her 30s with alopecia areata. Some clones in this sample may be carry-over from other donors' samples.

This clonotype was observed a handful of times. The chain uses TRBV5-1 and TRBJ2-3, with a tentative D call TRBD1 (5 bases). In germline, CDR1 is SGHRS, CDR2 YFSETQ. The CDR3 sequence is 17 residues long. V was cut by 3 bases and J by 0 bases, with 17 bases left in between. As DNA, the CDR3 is TGCGCCAGCAGCTCCACATCCCGGACACCGAGCACAGATACGCAGTATTTT. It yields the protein CASSSTSRTPSTDTQYF.

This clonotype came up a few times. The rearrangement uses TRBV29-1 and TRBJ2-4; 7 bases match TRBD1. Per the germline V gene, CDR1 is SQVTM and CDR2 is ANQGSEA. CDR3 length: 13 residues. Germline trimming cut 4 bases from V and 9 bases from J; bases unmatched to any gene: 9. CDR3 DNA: TGCAGCGTTGGCCCGACAGGGACGGGCATTCAGTACTTC. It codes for CSVGPTGTGIQYF.

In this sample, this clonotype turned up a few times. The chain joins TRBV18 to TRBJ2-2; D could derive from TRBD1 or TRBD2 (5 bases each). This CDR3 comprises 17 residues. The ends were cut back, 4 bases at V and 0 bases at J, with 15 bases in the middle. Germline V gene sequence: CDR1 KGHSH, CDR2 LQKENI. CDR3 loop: CASSQLSGTSNTGELFF. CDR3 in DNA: TGTGCCAGCTCACAACTATCCGGGACGTCGAACACCGGGGAGCTGTTTTTT.

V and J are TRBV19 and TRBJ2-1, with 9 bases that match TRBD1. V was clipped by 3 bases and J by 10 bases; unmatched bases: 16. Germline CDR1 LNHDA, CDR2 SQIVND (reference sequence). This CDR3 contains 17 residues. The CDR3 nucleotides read TGTGCCAGTAGTATGAGGAGTTCGGGACAGGGTATCCGGGAGCAGTTCTTC. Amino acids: CASSMRSSGQGIREQFF.

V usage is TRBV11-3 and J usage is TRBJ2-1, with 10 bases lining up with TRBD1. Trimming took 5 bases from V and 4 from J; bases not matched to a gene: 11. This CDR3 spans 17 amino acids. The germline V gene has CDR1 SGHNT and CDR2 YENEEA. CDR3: CASSPGTGEGLYNEQFF. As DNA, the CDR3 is TGTGCCAGCAGCCCCGGGACAGGGGAAGGCCTTTACAATGAGCAGTTCTTC.

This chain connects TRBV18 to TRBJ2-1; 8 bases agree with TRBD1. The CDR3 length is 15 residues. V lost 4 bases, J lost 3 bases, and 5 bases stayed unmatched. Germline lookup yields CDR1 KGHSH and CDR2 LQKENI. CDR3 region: CASSRGQEFYNEQFF. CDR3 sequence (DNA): TGTGCCAGCTCACGGGGACAGGAGTTCTACAATGAGCAGTTCTTC.

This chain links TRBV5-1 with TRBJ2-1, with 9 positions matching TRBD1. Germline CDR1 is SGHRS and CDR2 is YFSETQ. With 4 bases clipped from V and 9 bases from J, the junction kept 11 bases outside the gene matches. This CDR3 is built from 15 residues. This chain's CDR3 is CASSGPQGAQGEQFF. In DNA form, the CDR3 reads TGCGCCAGCAGCGGACCACAGGGGGCGCAGGGTGAGCAGTTCTTC.

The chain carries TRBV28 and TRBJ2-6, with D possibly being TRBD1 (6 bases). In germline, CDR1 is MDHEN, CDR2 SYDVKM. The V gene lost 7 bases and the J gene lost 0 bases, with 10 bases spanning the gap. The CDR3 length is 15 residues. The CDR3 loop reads CASTVGASGANVLTF. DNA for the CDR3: TGTGCCAGCACAGTGGGGGCCTCTGGGGCCAACGTCCTGACTTTC.

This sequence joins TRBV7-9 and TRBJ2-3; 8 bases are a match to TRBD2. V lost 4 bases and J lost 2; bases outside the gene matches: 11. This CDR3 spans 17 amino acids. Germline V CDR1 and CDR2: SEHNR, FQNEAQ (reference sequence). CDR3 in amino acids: CASSSRTGLGDTDTQYF. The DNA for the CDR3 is TGTGCCAGCAGCTCCAGGACGGGACTAGGGGACACAGATACGCAGTATTTT.

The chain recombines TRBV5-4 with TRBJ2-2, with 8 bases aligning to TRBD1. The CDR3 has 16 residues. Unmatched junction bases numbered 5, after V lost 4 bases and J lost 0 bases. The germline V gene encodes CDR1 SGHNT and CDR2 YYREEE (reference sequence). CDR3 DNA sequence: TGTGCCAGCAGCCGGCGGACAGGGCCGAACACCGGGGAGCTGTTTTTT. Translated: CASSRRTGPNTGELFF.

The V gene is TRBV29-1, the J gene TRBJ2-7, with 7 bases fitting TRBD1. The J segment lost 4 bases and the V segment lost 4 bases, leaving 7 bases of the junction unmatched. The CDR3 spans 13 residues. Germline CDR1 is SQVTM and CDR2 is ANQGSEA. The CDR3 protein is CSVVTGVVYEQYF. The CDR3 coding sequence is TGCAGCGTTGTTACAGGGGTTGTATACGAGCAGTACTTC.

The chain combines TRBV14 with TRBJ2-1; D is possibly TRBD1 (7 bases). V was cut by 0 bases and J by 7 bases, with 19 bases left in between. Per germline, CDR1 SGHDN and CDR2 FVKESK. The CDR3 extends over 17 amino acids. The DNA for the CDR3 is TGTGCCAGCAGCCAAGATCAGGGGGGAGGACGCTGGAATGAGCAGTTCTTC. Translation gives CASSQDQGGGRWNEQFF.

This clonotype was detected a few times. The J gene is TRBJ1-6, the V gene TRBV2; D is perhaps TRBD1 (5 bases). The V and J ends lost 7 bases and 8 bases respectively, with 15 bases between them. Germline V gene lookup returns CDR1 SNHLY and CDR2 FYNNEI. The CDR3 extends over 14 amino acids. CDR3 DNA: TGTGCCAGCAATCAGGGCGGATTCTATTCACCCCTCCACTTT. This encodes CASNQGGFYSPLHF.

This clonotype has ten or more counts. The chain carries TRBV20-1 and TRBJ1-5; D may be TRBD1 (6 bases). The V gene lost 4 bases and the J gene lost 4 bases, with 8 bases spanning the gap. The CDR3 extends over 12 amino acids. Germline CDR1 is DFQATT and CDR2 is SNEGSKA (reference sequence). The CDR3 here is CSATTGNQPQHF. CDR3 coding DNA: TGCAGTGCTACAACAGGGAATCAGCCCCAGCATTTT.

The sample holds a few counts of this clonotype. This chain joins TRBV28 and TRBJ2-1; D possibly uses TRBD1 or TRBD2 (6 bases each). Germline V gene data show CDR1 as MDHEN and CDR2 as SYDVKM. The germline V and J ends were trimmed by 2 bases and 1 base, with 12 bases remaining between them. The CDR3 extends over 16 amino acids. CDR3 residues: CASSLDGGPSYNEQFF. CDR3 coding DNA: TGTGCCAGCAGTTTAGACGGGGGCCCTTCCTACAATGAGCAGTTCTTC.

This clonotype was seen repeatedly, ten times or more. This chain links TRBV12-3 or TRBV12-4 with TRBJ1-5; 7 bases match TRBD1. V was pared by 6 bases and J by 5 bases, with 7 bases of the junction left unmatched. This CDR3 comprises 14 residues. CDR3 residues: CASSVGQDYQPQHF. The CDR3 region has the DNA TGTGCCAGCAGCGTCGGACAGGATTATCAGCCCCAGCATTTT.

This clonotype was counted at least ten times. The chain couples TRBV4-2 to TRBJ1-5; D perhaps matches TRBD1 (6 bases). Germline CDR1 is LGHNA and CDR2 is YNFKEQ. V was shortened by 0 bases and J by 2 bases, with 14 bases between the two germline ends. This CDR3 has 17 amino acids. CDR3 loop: CASSQDLQAGGNQPQHF. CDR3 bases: TGTGCCAGCAGCCAAGATCTGCAGGCAGGGGGCAATCAGCCCCAGCATTTT.

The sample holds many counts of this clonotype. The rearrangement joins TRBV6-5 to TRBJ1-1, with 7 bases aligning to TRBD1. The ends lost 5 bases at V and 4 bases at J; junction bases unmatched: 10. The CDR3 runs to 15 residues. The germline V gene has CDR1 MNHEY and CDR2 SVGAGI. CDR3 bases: TGTGCCAGCAGTCCTGGGTACAGGGGATCCACTGAAGCTTTCTTT. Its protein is CASSPGYRGSTEAFF.